The 22 T cell receptor beta chains presented below share a single source sample, sequenced in a study of T-cell reconstitution after alpha-beta-depleted transplantation in children. The TCRbeta library was prepared with unique molecular identifiers. TCRdb reprocessed the PCR reads via MiXCR and lists one record per CDR3 protein. The sample records 670,000 or so distinct CDR3 sequences, around 12% being singletons. Sample: PBMCs, taken before TCRalphabeta/CD19-depleted stem cell transplant. The receptor set was obtained from a girl aged 2-10 years with congenital amegakaryocytic thrombocytopenia, due to receive a stem cell transplant.

The V gene is TRBV3-1, the J gene TRBJ2-1; D not resolved. CDR1 LGHDT and CDR2 YNNKEL come from the germline V gene (reference sequence). This CDR3 contains 14 residues. V gave up 5 bases and J gave up 3 bases, with 11 bases separating them. CDR3 bases: TGTGCCAGCAGCACGCGAACTCGCTACAATGAGCAGTTCTTC. Encoded protein: CASSTRTRYNEQFF.

The rearrangement joins TRBV28 to TRBJ2-7; D is perhaps TRBD1 or TRBD2 (5 bases each). The germline V gene has CDR1 MDHEN and CDR2 SYDVKM. The V end lost 8 bases, the J end lost 3 bases, and 17 bases lay between the germline ends. The CDR3 runs to 14 residues. The CDR3 spells CASQPPGTVYEQYF. The CDR3 DNA is TGTGCCAGCCAACCTCCCGGGACGGTCTACGAGCAGTACTTC.

In its sample, this clonotype was seen many times. This chain joins TRBV20-1 and TRBJ2-1; TRBD2 matches 7 bases. Germline CDR1 reads DFQATT; CDR2 reads SNEGSKA (reference sequence). This CDR3 comprises 14 residues. V lost 2 bases and J lost 6; bases outside the gene matches: 7. The CDR3 here is CSARQGGSLNEQFF. CDR3 DNA: TGCAGTGCTAGACAGGGAGGGAGTCTCAATGAGCAGTTCTTC.

This clonotype occurred a few times. The chain joins TRBV24-1 to TRBJ2-3, with D possibly TRBD2 on 5 matching bases. Trimming took off 5 bases at V and 5 bases at J, with 16 bases between the two ends. This CDR3 has 15 amino acids. CDR1 KGHDR and CDR2 SFDVKD come from the germline V gene. The CDR3 spells CATSVGGEPLDTQYF. DNA of the CDR3: TGTGCCACCAGTGTTGGTGGGGAGCCTTTAGATACGCAGTATTTT.

Notes on this clonotype: This may stem from a read error, because a much larger clone lies one nucleotide away. The CDR3 here is CASSSRLAGVYQETQYF. In nucleotides, the CDR3 is TGTGCCAGCAGCTCGAGACTAGCGGGGGTGTACCAAGAGACCCAGTACTTC. The rearrangement links TRBV5-4 to TRBJ2-5; TRBD2 aligns across 12 bases. Germline-derived CDR1 and CDR2 are SGHNT and YYREEE (reference sequence). V shed 3 bases, J shed 0 bases, and the junction held 6 bases outside the gene matches. The CDR3 covers 17 residues.

This clonotype turned up a few times. This chain links TRBV12-3 or TRBV12-4 with TRBJ1-1; D is unresolved. The CDR3 loop spans 15 amino acids. Trimming shortened V by 0 bases and J by 3 bases, and 11 bases separated the two germline ends. The CDR3 spells CASSLAFKADTEAFF. CDR3 nucleotide sequence: TGTGCCAGCAGTTTAGCGTTTAAGGCGGACACTGAAGCTTTCTTT.

This clonotype was detected ten times or more. This rearrangement joins TRBV4-1 to TRBJ2-2; D perhaps matches TRBD1 (5 bases). CDR1 and CDR2 (germline): MGHRA, YSYEKL. This CDR3 is 16 amino acids long. Trimming left V 9 bases short and J 3 bases short, with 20 bases between. CDR3 amino acids: CASRGGTIRDTGELFF. The CDR3 coding sequence is TGCGCCAGTAGGGGTGGAACTATCCGAGACACCGGGGAGCTGTTTTTT.

About this clonotype itself: A much larger clonotype is one base distant, so this may be a read error. The chain combines TRBV12-3 or TRBV12-4 with TRBJ2-7; 7 nucleotides agree with TRBD1. Trimming at V came to 8 bases and at J to 0 bases, leaving 10 bases not matched to a gene. The CDR3 is 15 amino acids. This chain's CDR3 is CASCQQGLGSYEQYF. In DNA form, the CDR3 reads TGTGCCAGCTGTCAACAGGGGTTGGGCTCCTACGAGCAGTACTTC.

This clonotype was counted ten times or more. The chain recombines TRBV12-3 or TRBV12-4 with TRBJ2-1; tentatively, D is TRBD2 (6 bases). The CDR3 has 15 amino acids. V lost 4 bases, J lost 1 base, and 11 bases lay in between. CDR3 bases: TGTGCCAGCAGTTATTCGGCGGGGTCCTACAATGAGCAGTTCTTC. Its translation: CASSYSAGSYNEQFF.

As for this clonotype: This may arise from a read error, as a much more abundant clone is one base away. CDR3 in DNA: TGCAGTGCTAGAAAACTAGGGGGAGCAGAGACCCAGTACTTC. It is translated as CSARKLGGAETQYF. J is TRBJ2-5 and V is TRBV20-1; maybe TRBD1 (6 bases). CDR1 DFQATT and CDR2 SNEGSKA come from the germline V gene (reference sequence). Trimming removed 2 bases at V and 4 bases at J, with 14 bases between. The CDR3 spans 14 residues.

Many counts were recorded for this clonotype. V and J are TRBV5-1 and TRBJ1-1; 10 bases match TRBD1. Germline V lookup: CDR1 SGHRS, CDR2 YFSETQ. Trimming removed 3 bases from V and 3 bases from J; junction bases left unmatched: 8. The CDR3 totals 16 residues. CDR3 coding DNA: TGCGCCAGCAGCTACCTGACAGGGGGCGAGTACACTGAAGCTTTCTTT. Translated, it gives CASSYLTGGEYTEAFF.

This clonotype was seen many times. The V and J genes are TRBV5-1 and TRBJ2-2; D uncertain. The CDR3 is 16 residues long. CDR1 is SGHRS, CDR2 YFSETQ, per germline. Trimming cost V 1 base and J 6 bases, with 16 bases left between them. The CDR3 loop reads CASSLWGAPEAGELFF. CDR3 nucleotide sequence: TGCGCCAGCAGCTTGTGGGGTGCCCCTGAGGCCGGGGAGCTGTTTTTT.

The chain carries TRBV9 and TRBJ2-2; 8 nucleotides match TRBD1. V shed 3 bases, J shed 4 bases, and the junction held 2 bases outside the gene matches. Germline CDR1 reads SGDLS; CDR2 reads YYNGEE. The CDR3 totals 14 residues. The CDR3 DNA is TGTGCCAGCAGCGACGACAGGGGCACCGGGGAGCTGTTTTTT. It is translated as CASSDDRGTGELFF.

This clonotype was picked up many times. This chain joins TRBV27 and TRBJ1-1, with D possibly TRBD1 on 5 matching bases. With 3 bases removed from V and 4 bases from J, the gap between germline ends came to 9 bases. CDR3 length equals 13 residues. Germline CDR1 reads MNHEY; CDR2 reads SMNVEV (reference sequence). Here the CDR3 reads CASSFSGGTEAFF. The CDR3, as DNA: TGTGCCAGCAGTTTTAGCGGGGGCACTGAAGCTTTCTTT.

This sequence joins TRBV5-1 and TRBJ2-7; TRBD2 matches 11 bases. The CDR3 loop spans 15 amino acids. With V trimmed by 5 bases and J by 3 bases, 7 bases remained unmatched. Looked up from germline, CDR1 is SGHRS and CDR2 is YFSETQ. The CDR3 here is CASRLLAGVGYEQYF. The DNA of the CDR3 is TGCGCCAGCAGGCTACTAGCGGGAGTGGGCTACGAGCAGTACTTC.

Of note for this clonotype: A much larger clone differs by one base, so this may be a read error. This chain uses TRBV20-1 with TRBJ2-7; the D is unclear. The V end was cut by 5 bases, the J end by 8 bases, with 13 bases between. Germline values: CDR1 DFQATT, CDR2 SNEGSKA (reference sequence). The CDR3 loop spans 11 amino acids. CDR3: CSAVRNGKQYF. CDR3 DNA: TGCAGTGCTGTCCGAAACGGCAAGCAGTACTTC.

This clonotype was detected many times. The chain employs TRBV7-6 and TRBJ2-1; a possible D gene is TRBD2 (5 bases). Germline lookup yields CDR1 SGHVS and CDR2 FNYEAQ. This CDR3 is 13 amino acids long. V dropped 0 bases and J dropped 9 bases, with 9 bases sitting between them. In DNA form, the CDR3 reads TGTGCCAGCAGCTTAGCGGCACTAGGTGAGCAGTTCTTC. This translates into CASSLAALGEQFF. The full variable domain, its missing parts supplied by reference TRBV7-6 and TRBJ2-1, is GAGVSQSPRYKVTKRGQDVALRCDPISGHVSLYWYRQALGQGPEFLTYFNYEAQQDKSGLPNDRFSAERPEGSISTLTIQRTEQRDSAMYRCASSLAALGEQFFGPGTRLTVL.

V and J are TRBV3-1 and TRBJ2-7; TRBD2 matches 8 bases. V shed 1 base, J shed 4 bases, and the junction held 9 bases outside the gene matches. The CDR3 contains 16 residues. Germline V lookup: CDR1 LGHDT, CDR2 YNNKEL (reference sequence). The CDR3 bases are TGTGCCAGCAGCCAAGTATTCGGGGGGGAGCGGTACGAGCAGTACTTC. It encodes CASSQVFGGERYEQYF.

The table lists this clonotype with many counts. V gene TRBV29-1 combines with J gene TRBJ2-7; D is unclear. The CDR3 sequence is 11 residues long. CDR1 and CDR2 from the germline V gene are SQVTM and ANQGSEA. Trimming took off 4 bases at V and 3 bases at J, with 7 bases between the two ends. The CDR3 region is CSVGTNYEQYF. The CDR3 DNA reads as TGCAGCGTTGGAACTAACTACGAGCAGTACTTC.

There are many counts of this clonotype. The chain uses TRBV5-5 and TRBJ2-2; tentatively, D is TRBD2 (6 bases). Germline V gives CDR1 SGHKS, CDR2 YYEKEE (reference sequence). This CDR3 comprises 17 residues. With 3 bases removed from V and 4 bases from J, the gap between germline ends came to 19 bases. The CDR3 loop reads CASSSTGASPSTGELFF. CDR3 DNA sequence: TGTGCCAGCAGCTCCACGGGAGCTAGCCCAAGCACCGGGGAGCTGTTTTTT.

This clonotype has ten or more counts. V gene TRBV20-1 combines with J gene TRBJ2-1; either TRBD1 or TRBD2 may supply D (5 bases each). The germline CDR1 and CDR2 sequences are DFQATT and SNEGSKA (reference sequence). V was shortened by 0 bases and J by 3 bases, with 12 bases between the two germline ends. This CDR3 comprises 15 residues. CDR3 coding DNA: TGCAGTGCTAGAGATCCGGGACGTTACTACAATGAGCAGTTCTTC. Translated: CSARDPGRYYNEQFF.

The chain is built from TRBV19 and TRBJ2-1; D ambiguous. The length of the CDR3 is 14 residues. Germline V CDR1 and CDR2: LNHDA, SQIVND (reference sequence). V was trimmed by 3 bases and J by 1 base, leaving 7 bases between them. In nucleotides, the CDR3 is TGTGCCAGTAGTATTTTTGAATCCTACAATGAGCAGTTCTTC. Translation gives CASSIFESYNEQFF.